This T cell receptor beta chain was sequenced for a study of cytomegalovirus exposure and HLA in healthy donors. The study's findings and limits: Some TCR beta chains (roughly 160 of them) were listed as cytomegalovirus-associated.

Germline trimming cut 5 bases from V and 7 bases from J; bases unmatched to any gene: 13. The CDR3 covers 16 residues. Per the germline V gene, CDR1 is SGHTA and CDR2 is FQGNSA. Some clones are missing from TCRdb's copy, which holds only in-frame ones; the method was immunoSEQ multiplex PCR. Of 100,000 or so clones listed, 87% are singletons. Regarding this clone: As yet, its antigen is unknown.

The J gene is TRBJ1-4, the V gene TRBV7-2, with 7 nucleotides matching TRBD1. The sequenced sample consisted of PBMCs. This receptor was identified in a woman aged 30 to 39 in good health and CMV-seronegative. CDR3 in amino acids: CASSTLSRTGFEKLFF. Written as DNA, the CDR3 is TGTGCCAGCAGCACCTTGTCCCGGACAGGTTTTGAAAAACTGTTTTTT.